The 27 T cell receptor beta chains below come from one sample, sequenced in a study of PD-1 blockade in classical Hodgkin lymphoma. Generated by immunoSEQ multiplex PCR, the TCRdb table keeps only in-frame clones and is missing some. The sample comprises 20,000 to 25,000 clones, over 80% of which are singletons, and 2.5% to 3.5% rests with the top ten. The time point is: cycle 4 day 1 (C4D1), after 6 weeks of nivolumab. Every one of the patients relapsed after autologous stem cell transplantation (brentuximab vedotin exposure was variable). The CD4+ T cells used were purified from thawed PBMCs through magnetic negative selection. The sample in question was CD4+ T cells from blood, obtained before the fourth cycle of nivolumab. The receptors derive from a human donor with classical Hodgkin lymphoma.

The rearrangement uses TRBV6-1 and TRBJ2-5; the match to TRBD1 covers 10 bases. From germline, CDR1 is MNHNS and CDR2 SASEGT. The CDR3 has 15 residues. Trimming removed 3 bases from V and 7 bases from J; junction bases left unmatched: 8. CDR3 nucleotide sequence: TGTGCCAGCAGTGAGGGACAGGGGCGCTCCGGGACCCAGTACTTC. Protein: CASSEGQGRSGTQYF.

Only a few counts were recorded for this clone. This chain links TRBV27 with TRBJ2-7; 7 nucleotides line up with TRBD1. This CDR3 region has 15 residues. CDR1 and CDR2 from the germline V gene are MNHEY and SMNVEV (reference sequence). The J segment lost 5 bases and the V segment lost 1 base, leaving 8 bases of the junction unmatched. The chain's CDR3 is CASSLYRGIRDEQYF. The CDR3 DNA sequence: TGTGCCAGCAGTTTATACAGGGGTATAAGGGACGAGCAGTACTTC.

The chain joins TRBV19 to TRBJ1-1; TRBD1 matches 9 bases. J gave up 5 bases and V 1 base, and 5 bases lay outside the gene matches. The length of the CDR3 is 15 residues. Looked up from germline, CDR1 is LNHDA and CDR2 is SQIVND (reference sequence). The CDR3 loop is CASSIGTGGRTEAFF. CDR3 DNA: TGTGCCAGTAGTATAGGTACAGGGGGCAGGACTGAAGCTTTCTTT.

This clone was observed a few times. V is TRBV21-1 and J is TRBJ2-6; the table's D gene call, TRBD1, was not cross checked with the DNA. TRBV21-1 is reported as a pseudogene. This CDR3 is 17 amino acids long. CDR3 sequence (DNA): TGTGCCAGCAGCAAAGCTCTGCTGTGGACAGGGGGCTTGGTCCTGACTTTC. This codes for CASSKALLWTGGLVLTF.

The rearrangement links TRBV9 to TRBJ1-1; 9 bases match TRBD1. Unmatched junction bases numbered 8, after V lost 0 bases and J lost 8 bases. Germline V CDR1 and CDR2: SGDLS, YYNGEE. There are 15 residues in the CDR3. The CDR3 spells CASSVAGGQGGEAFF. In DNA, the CDR3 is TGTGCCAGCAGCGTAGCGGGGGGACAGGGCGGCGAAGCTTTCTTT.

V is TRBV7-8 and J is TRBJ2-5, with 14 bases identical to TRBD2. V lost 1 base to trimming and J lost 5 bases; unmatched junction nucleotides: 3. The CDR3 consists of 16 residues. The V gene's germline CDR1 is SGHVS and CDR2 FQNEAQ. The CDR3 nucleotides are TGTGCCAGCAGCTTAGGGACTAGCGGGGGGAGGGAGACCCAGTACTTC. Translating gives CASSLGTSGGRETQYF.

J is TRBJ2-1 and V is TRBV28; 13 bases map to TRBD2. Germline values: CDR1 MDHEN, CDR2 SYDVKM. The CDR3 loop spans 15 amino acids. J gave up 6 bases and V 4 bases, and 3 bases lay outside the gene matches. The CDR3 protein is CASSSTSGGFNEQFF. The CDR3 DNA sequence: TGTGCCAGCAGTTCGACTAGCGGGGGGTTCAATGAGCAGTTCTTC. The variable domain in full, with the rest retrieved from reference TRBV28 and TRBJ2-1, is DVKVTQSSRYLVKRTGEKVFLECVQDMDHENMFWYRQDPGLGLRLIYFSYDVKMKEKGDIPEGYSVSREKKERFSLILESASTNQTSMYLCASSSTSGGFNEQFFGPGTRLTVL.

This sequence joins TRBV5-1 and TRBJ1-6, with 9 bases matching TRBD1. The V gene's germline CDR1 is SGHRS and CDR2 YFSETQ. The CDR3 runs 17 residues. With V trimmed by 4 bases and J by 5 bases, 10 bases remained unmatched. For the CDR3, the DNA is TGCGCCAGCAGCGAAACCGGGGACAGGGCGGATAATTCACCCCTCCACTTT. Translated, it gives CASSETGDRADNSPLHF.

The chain couples TRBV7-6 to TRBJ2-3, with D maybe TRBD2 (5 bases). Trimming shortened V by 8 bases and J by 6 bases, and 15 bases separated the two germline ends. Per germline, CDR1 SGHVS and CDR2 FNYEAQ. CDR3 length: 13 residues. CDR3 sequence: CASRRTGSDTQYF. CDR3 nucleotide sequence: TGTGCCAGCCGACGGACGGGGTCGGATACGCAGTATTTT.

This chain connects TRBV6-5 to TRBJ1-1, with D unclear. V lost 0 bases to trimming and J lost 6 bases, with 8 bases between them. This CDR3 is built from 13 residues. CDR1 and CDR2 from the germline V gene are MNHEY and SVGAGI. CDR3 amino acids: CASSYSRAAEAFF. The CDR3 region has the DNA TGTGCCAGCAGTTACTCGAGGGCAGCTGAAGCTTTCTTT.

The chain joins TRBV7-9 to TRBJ2-7, with D perhaps TRBD2 (6 bases). The germline V gene has CDR1 SEHNR and CDR2 FQNEAQ (reference sequence). V was cut by 4 bases and J by 0 bases, with 13 bases left in between. This CDR3 comprises 15 residues. The CDR3 loop reads CASSSRGWSSYEQYF. The DNA of the CDR3 is TGTGCCAGCAGCTCCCGGGGGTGGAGCTCCTACGAGCAGTACTTC.

V usage is TRBV6-5 and J usage is TRBJ1-2, with D uncertain. The CDR3 covers 15 residues. The ends were cut back, 0 bases at V and 4 bases at J, with 12 bases in the middle. Germline V gene lookup returns CDR1 MNHEY and CDR2 SVGAGI. The chain's CDR3 is CASSYSREGFYGYTF. The CDR3 DNA follows: TGTGCCAGCAGTTACTCAAGGGAGGGATTCTATGGCTACACCTTC.

This clone was seen more than once but under ten times. The J gene is TRBJ1-5, the V gene TRBV30; 10 bases match TRBD1. Germline lookup yields CDR1 GTSNPN and CDR2 SVGIG (reference sequence). Trimming took 5 bases from V and 7 from J; bases not matched to a gene: 5. This CDR3 contains 13 residues. The CDR3 protein is CAWGTGDGQPQHF. The DNA for the CDR3 is TGTGCCTGGGGGACAGGGGACGGACAGCCCCAGCATTTT.

The chain links TRBV4-3 to TRBJ1-6, with unresolved D. The germline gives CDR1 LGHNA, CDR2 YSLEER. The V gene lost 1 base and the J gene lost 6 bases, with 10 bases spanning the gap. CDR3 length equals 15 residues. CDR3 nucleotides: TGCGCCAGCAGCCAAGGATGGGCAGTTAATTCACCCCTCCACTTT. Its protein product is CASSQGWAVNSPLHF.

CDR3 residues: CAISVGTALNQPQHF. The CDR3 DNA follows: TGTGCCATCAGTGTCGGGACAGCTCTCAATCAGCCCCAGCATTTT. The chain employs TRBV10-3 and TRBJ1-5, with 7 bases matching TRBD1. The CDR3 runs 15 residues. The germline CDR1 and CDR2 sequences are ENHRY and SYGVKD. V shed 4 bases and J 3 bases; nucleotides not matched to a gene: 6.

The chain joins TRBV18 to TRBJ1-1; 8 bases are shared with TRBD1. This CDR3 is built from 17 residues. V gave up 2 bases and J gave up 1 base; unmatched junction bases: 9. The germline V gene encodes CDR1 KGHSH and CDR2 LQKENI. DNA for the CDR3: TGTGCCAGCTCACCAACACAGGGGGTTAGGGAGAACACTGAAGCTTTCTTT. Translated: CASSPTQGVRENTEAFF.

The gene calls are TRBV6-5 and TRBJ2-3; 7 nucleotides line up with TRBD2. The CDR3 extends over 14 amino acids. The junction had 7 bases not matched to a gene; V was cut back by 8 bases and J by 2 bases. Per germline, CDR1 MNHEY and CDR2 SVGAGI. In nucleotides, the CDR3 is TGTGCCAGCCGTCCGGGACTAACCACAGATACGCAGTATTTT. This encodes CASRPGLTTDTQYF.

The chain joins TRBV10-3 to TRBJ2-5; 7 positions match TRBD2. Trimming took 5 bases from V and 2 from J; bases not matched to a gene: 5. Germline CDR1 and CDR2: ENHRY and SYGVKD. The CDR3 totals 14 residues. The CDR3: CAISHGTTQETQYF. The CDR3 DNA follows: TGTGCCATCAGTCATGGGACTACGCAAGAGACCCAGTACTTC.

This chain connects TRBV19 to TRBJ2-5; no firm D call. CDR3 size: 11 residues. V lost 3 bases, J lost 4 bases, and 3 bases lay in between. Germline lookup yields CDR1 LNHDA and CDR2 SQIVND (reference sequence). For the CDR3, the DNA is TGTGCCAGTAGTATTCGAGAGACCCAGTACTTC. Residues: CASSIRETQYF.

The rearrangement joins TRBV2 to TRBJ1-1; 8 nucleotides match TRBD1. Looked up from germline, CDR1 is SNHLY and CDR2 is FYNNEI. V lost 8 bases, J lost 0 bases, and 5 bases stayed unmatched. The CDR3 has 14 amino acids. CDR3 amino acids: CASGGQGVNTEAFF. The CDR3 nucleotides read TGTGCCAGCGGAGGACAGGGAGTGAACACTGAAGCTTTCTTT.

The chain links TRBV18 to TRBJ1-4, with D possibly matching TRBD1 (5 bases). The germline CDR1 and CDR2 sequences are KGHSH and LQKENI. This CDR3 is built from 12 residues. Trimming stripped 5 bases from V and 7 bases from J, with 8 bases between. CDR3 sequence (DNA): TGTGCCAGCTCAGGGGCCATTGAAAAACTGTTTTTT. Translating gives CASSGAIEKLFF.

This sequence joins TRBV14 and TRBJ1-2; D is ambiguous. CDR1 is SGHDN, CDR2 FVKESK, per germline. V gave up 0 bases and J gave up 4 bases, with 9 bases separating them. CDR3 length equals 14 residues. CDR3 nucleotide sequence: TGTGCCAGCAGCCAAGATTGGGCAGCCTATGGCTACACCTTC. This gives the protein CASSQDWAAYGYTF. Full variable domain (remainder filled in from reference TRBV14 and TRBJ1-2): EAGVTQFPSHSVIEKGQTVTLRCDPISGHDNLYWYRRVMGKEIKFLLHFVKESKQDESGMPNNRFLAERTGGTYSTLKVQPAELEDSGVYFCASSQDWAAYGYTFGSGTRLTVV.

The CDR3 here is CASSPSTVSSPLHF. For the CDR3, the DNA is TGTGCCAGCTCACCTTCCACAGTGAGTTCACCCCTCCACTTT. The chain is built from TRBV18 and TRBJ1-6; D uncertain. CDR3 length: 14 residues. Trimming took 3 bases from V and 9 from J, leaving 12 bases between them. Germline V gene data show CDR1 as KGHSH and CDR2 as LQKENI.

This rearrangement joins TRBV6-4 to TRBJ1-5, with 10 bases identical to TRBD1. The CDR3 spans 15 residues. Germline V CDR1 and CDR2: MRHNA, SNTAGT. V shed 8 bases, J shed 6 bases, and the junction held 10 bases outside the gene matches. CDR3 loop: CASGEPGQGIQPQHF. CDR3 sequence (DNA): TGTGCCAGCGGAGAACCGGGACAGGGGATTCAGCCCCAGCATTTT.

This clone was picked up one time. J is TRBJ2-3 and V is TRBV14; no reliable D call. Germline assignment: CDR1 SGHDN and CDR2 FVKESK. Trimming pared 1 base from V and 2 bases from J, leaving 7 bases between. The length of the CDR3 is 14 residues. CDR3 loop: CASSQASYTDTQYF. The CDR3 coding sequence is TGTGCCAGCAGCCAAGCCTCCTACACAGATACGCAGTATTTT.

The chain carries TRBV9 and TRBJ1-6, with 7 bases matching TRBD1. V was clipped by 2 bases and J by 14 bases; unmatched bases: 4. The CDR3 has 12 residues. Germline CDR1 reads SGDLS; CDR2 reads YYNGEE. The CDR3 DNA is TGTGCCAGCAGCGTTCAGGGGGGGACCCTCCACTTT. It specifies CASSVQGGTLHF. Based on the CDR3 plus reference TRBV9 and TRBJ1-6, the full variable domain is DSGVTQTPKHLITATGQRVTLRCSPRSGDLSVYWYQQSLDQGLQFLIQYYNGEERAKGNILERFSAQQFPDLHSELNLSSLELGDSALYFCASSVQGGTLHFGNGTRLTVT.

The genes are TRBV7-2 and TRBJ1-4, with a weak D call TRBD1 (5 bases). Germline V lookup: CDR1 SGHTA, CDR2 FQGNSA. V was clipped by 2 bases and J by 7 bases, with 11 bases between them. This CDR3 comprises 14 residues. The CDR3 region is CASSLQGYGEKLFF. The CDR3 DNA is TGTGCCAGCAGCTTACAGGGCTACGGTGAAAAACTGTTTTTT.